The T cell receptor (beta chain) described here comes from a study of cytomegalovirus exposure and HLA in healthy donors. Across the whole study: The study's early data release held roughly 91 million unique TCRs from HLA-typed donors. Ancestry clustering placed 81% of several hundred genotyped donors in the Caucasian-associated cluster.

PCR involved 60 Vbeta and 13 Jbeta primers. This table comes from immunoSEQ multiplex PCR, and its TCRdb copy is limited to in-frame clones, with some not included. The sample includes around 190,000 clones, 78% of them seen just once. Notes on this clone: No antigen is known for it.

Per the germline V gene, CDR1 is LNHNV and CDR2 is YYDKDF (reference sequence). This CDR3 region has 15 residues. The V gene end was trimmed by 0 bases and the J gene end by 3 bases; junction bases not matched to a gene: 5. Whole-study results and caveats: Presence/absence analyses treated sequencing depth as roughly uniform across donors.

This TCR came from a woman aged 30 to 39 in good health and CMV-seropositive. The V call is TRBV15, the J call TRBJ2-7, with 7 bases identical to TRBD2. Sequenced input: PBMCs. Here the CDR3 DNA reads TGTGCCACCAGCAGAGAGGTAGGGAGGGGCTACGAGCAGTACTTC. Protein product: CATSREVGRGYEQYF.